This T cell receptor (beta chain) was profiled in a study of cytomegalovirus exposure and HLA in healthy donors. Study background: T cells numbering around 200 million yielded 117 million unique TCR beta sequences in an earlier analysis. The study placed over 65% of its 398 genotyped donors in the Caucasian-associated ancestry cluster.

General study findings and limits: The productive fraction for most TCR beta V segments was about 90% or about 30% in an earlier analysis. An analysis was carried out at a later point. It showed that HLA-associated TCR beta chains were more clonally expanded than equally common non-associated chains.

Amplification used 60 Vbeta primers and 13 Jbeta primers. The assay was immunoSEQ multiplex PCR, and TCRdb's table has in-frame clones only and misses some. This table holds approximately 38,000 clones. Worth noting for this clone: The antigen remains unidentified.

The receptor comes from a man between 40 and 49 years old in good health and CMV-seropositive. Sequencing input: PBMCs.

CDR3 coding DNA: TGTGCCAGCAGCTGGGGCCACGGCCGGGTGGGCTACGAGCAGTACTTC. Amino acid sequence: CASSWGHGRVGYEQYF. The genes are TRBV5-4 and TRBJ2-7; maybe TRBD1 (5 bases). The V gene's germline CDR1 is SGHNT and CDR2 YYREEE (reference sequence). The CDR3 spans 16 residues. Trimming cost V 3 bases and J 3 bases, with 19 bases left between them. Filled out from reference TRBV5-4 and TRBJ2-7, the complete variable domain reads ETGVTQSPTHLIKTRGQQVTLRCSSQSGHNTVSWYQQALGQGPQFIFQYYREEENGRGNFPPRFSGLQFPNYSSELNVNALELDDSALYLCASSWGHGRVGYEQYFGPGTRLTVT.